The source of this TCR beta chain is a study of blood T cell repertoires in COVID-19. On the study more broadly: Samples taken during acute and convalescent COVID-19 were collected in the United States, Italy and Spain.

In the authors' methods: How many nucleated cells were present was estimated from reference gene primer amplification. Clones were sequenced by immunoSEQ multiplex PCR, and TCRdb holds only the in-frame ones, with some missing. V and J calls and clone size are copied from that table; D and trimming were computed from the DNA. Of a few hundred thousand clones listed, about 88% are singletons. Participants came from about two dozen US areas, aged about 18 to 100 years. Trimming at V came to 8 bases and at J to 9 bases, leaving 13 bases not matched to a gene. CDR1 is SEHNR, CDR2 FQNEAQ, per germline (reference sequence). This CDR3 is 15 amino acids long.

The receptor comes from a man younger than 45 with acute COVID-19. Material: PBMCs or T cells enriched from blood (not recorded which). The chain combines TRBV7-9 with TRBJ1-6, with 7 nucleotides matching TRBD1. For the CDR3, the DNA is TGTGCCAGCGGACAATTGACAGGGTCGGGTTCACCCCTCCACTTT. Protein sequence: CASGQLTGSGSPLHF.